This entry lists 13 T cell receptor beta chains sequenced from one sample in a study of blood T cell repertoires in COVID-19. Only in-frame clones appear in the TCRdb table, and some are missing; sequencing was by immunoSEQ multiplex PCR. The table shows fewer than 250,000 clones, with over 70% occurring only once. The sample consisted of peripheral blood. These receptors were collected from a man between 45 and 60 years old with active or convalescent COVID-19.

This clone came up once. V and J are TRBV7-8 and TRBJ1-2; D not resolved. The germline gives CDR1 SGHVS, CDR2 FQNEAQ. The CDR3 length is 15 residues. V was shortened by 1 base and J by 7 bases, with 16 bases between the two germline ends. In DNA form, the CDR3 reads TGTGCCAGCAGCTTAGGGGAAGCGGGGTCCGTTGGCTACACCTTC. Translating gives CASSLGEAGSVGYTF.

J is TRBJ2-1 and V is TRBV19; unclear D gene. The germline CDR1 and CDR2 sequences are LNHDA and SQIVND (reference sequence). The CDR3 is 14 residues long. V was pared by 5 bases and J by 5 bases, with 13 bases between. CDR3 coding DNA: TGTGCCAGTAGTTTTCGGTCTAGTCACAATGAGCAGTTCTTC. Amino acid sequence: CASSFRSSHNEQFF.

The rearrangement uses TRBV3-1 (or the pseudogene TRBV3-2) and TRBJ1-3, with D unclear. The CDR3 is 16 amino acids. V was clipped by 2 bases and J by 0 bases, with 11 bases between them. Germline V lookup: CDR1 LGHDT, CDR2 YNNKEL (reference sequence). The CDR3 region is CASSQYQAHSGNTIYF. DNA for the CDR3: TGTGCCAGCAGCCAATATCAGGCCCACTCTGGAAACACCATATATTTT.

The genes are TRBV25-1 and TRBJ1-1, with no clear D. Germline-derived CDR1 and CDR2 are MGHDK and SYGVNS. V lost 5 bases and J lost 3, with 10 bases in between. This CDR3 spans 13 amino acids. In nucleotides, the CDR3 is TGTGCCAGCAGTTTTCCAGCGGACACTGAAGCTTTCTTT. It is translated as CASSFPADTEAFF.

This clone was observed a single time. The chain employs TRBV15 and TRBJ1-4; 8 bases fit TRBD1. V lost 4 bases, J lost 5 bases, and 6 bases stayed unmatched. The V gene's germline CDR1 is LNHNV and CDR2 YYDKDF (reference sequence). The CDR3 covers 15 residues. The CDR3 coding sequence is TGTGCCACCAGCACTAACAGGGGGGCGAATGAAAAACTGTTTTTT. Translating it yields CATSTNRGANEKLFF. The full variable domain, completed using reference TRBV15 and TRBJ1-4, is DAMVIQNPRYQVTQFGKPVTLSCSQTLNHNVMYWYQQKSSQAPKLLFHYYDKDFNNEADTPDNFQSRRPNTSFCFLDIRSPGLGDTAMYLCATSTNRGANEKLFFGSGTQLSVL.

V is TRBV28 and J is TRBJ1-5, with D possibly TRBD1 on 6 matching bases. The CDR3 has 18 residues. CDR1 MDHEN and CDR2 SYDVKM come from the germline V gene. Trimming pared 1 base from V and 0 bases from J, leaving 16 bases between. This CDR3 reads CASSLSPLQGVSNQPQHF. The CDR3 nucleotides read TGTGCCAGCAGTTTATCCCCACTACAGGGAGTTAGCAATCAGCCCCAGCATTTT.

The chain employs TRBV2 and TRBJ1-1; the match to TRBD1 covers 7 bases. CDR3 length: 15 residues. V lost 1 base to trimming and J lost 3 bases; unmatched junction nucleotides: 5. Germline V gene sequence: CDR1 SNHLY, CDR2 FYNNEI. The CDR3 here is CASSEVITGDTEAFF. CDR3 in DNA: TGTGCCAGCAGTGAAGTAATTACAGGGGACACTGAAGCTTTCTTT. Looking up the rest from reference TRBV2 and TRBJ1-1 gives the full variable domain: EPEVTQTPSHQVTQMGQEVILRCVPISNHLYFYWYRQILGQKVEFLVSFYNNEISEKSEIFDDQFSVERPDGSNFTLKIRSTKLEDSAMYFCASSEVITGDTEAFFGQGTRLTVV.

The chain joins TRBV9 to TRBJ1-2; tentative D call: TRBD1 (5 bases). CDR1 is SGDLS and CDR2 is YYNGEE in the germline V gene. The V gene lost 0 bases and the J gene lost 1 base, with 13 bases spanning the gap. CDR3 size: 16 residues. The CDR3: CASSVAEQGLNYGYTF. As DNA, the CDR3 is TGTGCCAGCAGCGTAGCTGAGCAGGGCCTTAACTATGGCTACACCTTC.

This chain links TRBV6-5 with TRBJ1-1; D is uncertain. Trimming shortened V by 0 bases and J by 3 bases, and 8 bases separated the two germline ends. This CDR3 comprises 14 residues. The germline V gene has CDR1 MNHEY and CDR2 SVGAGI. The CDR3 region is CASSYSPRDTEAFF. As DNA, the CDR3 is TGTGCCAGCAGTTACTCTCCTCGGGACACTGAAGCTTTCTTT.

The V and J genes are TRBV5-5 and TRBJ2-7; D may be TRBD1 (5 bases). The CDR3 extends over 16 amino acids. CDR1 and CDR2 (germline): SGHKS, YYEKEE (reference sequence). Trimming left V 4 bases short and J 6 bases short, with 23 bases between. The CDR3 sequence: CASSQAIGQGVTEQYF. The CDR3 DNA reads TGTGCCAGCAGCCAAGCGATCGGGCAAGGGGTTACCGAGCAGTACTTC.

The V gene is TRBV6-2 or TRBV6-3, the J gene TRBJ2-3; possibly TRBD1 for D (5 bases). Looked up from germline, CDR1 is MNHEY and CDR2 is SVGEGT. The V end lost 2 bases, the J end lost 6 bases, and 18 bases lay between the germline ends. The CDR3 is 16 amino acids. The CDR3 is CASSYGAGPVWDTQYF. For the CDR3, the DNA is TGTGCCAGCAGTTACGGGGCAGGCCCAGTGTGGGATACGCAGTATTTT.

This clone was observed a few times. The chain joins TRBV6-1 to TRBJ2-1; TRBD2 might be the D (5 bases). Trimming removed 7 bases at V and 8 bases at J, with 18 bases between. The CDR3 totals 14 residues. Germline assignment: CDR1 MNHNS and CDR2 SASEGT. Written as DNA, the CDR3 is TGTGCCAGCAACAGAGGGAACGTCTTAGATGAGCAGTTCTTC. It encodes CASNRGNVLDEQFF.

The genes are TRBV11-2 and TRBJ2-7, with unresolved D. This CDR3 has 13 amino acids. Germline loops: CDR1 SGHAT, CDR2 FQNNGV. V dropped 1 base and J dropped 2 bases, with 6 bases sitting between them. The CDR3 DNA reads TGTGCCAGCAGCTTAGGGGCAGCCTACGAGCAGTACTTC. This gives the protein CASSLGAAYEQYF. Variable domain in full (rest from reference TRBV11-2 and TRBJ2-7): EAGVAQSPRYKIIEKRQSVAFWCNPISGHATLYWYQQILGQGPKLLIQFQNNGVVDDSQLPKDRFSAERLKGVDSTLKIQPAKLEDSAVYLCASSLGAAYEQYFGPGTRLTVT.